This T cell receptor beta chain was obtained from a study of T-cell reconstitution after alpha-beta-depleted transplantation in children. This clonotype is a singleton in its sample. What it binds is unknown. Unique molecular identifiers were incorporated during preparation of the TCRbeta library. TCRdb passed the PCR reads through MiXCR, listing each CDR3 protein once. The table lists approximately 30,000 distinct CDR3 sequences, roughly 5.7% of them singletons, with approximately 7% in the top ten. General study points: Elevated TCRbeta diversity at day 60 was traced, in some patients, to surviving recipient T cells and thymic progenitors. Reportedly, alpha-beta T cells present about two months post-transplant originated from several hundred expanded clones of graft origin. A year post-transplant, T-cell counts and diversity derived mostly from newly produced T cells.

The CDR3 is 15 residues long. The V gene lost 0 bases and the J gene lost 7 bases, with 13 bases spanning the gap. In germline, CDR1 is SGHRS, CDR2 YFSETQ. This specimen was PBMCs, mostly from graft donor cells, taken 180 days after TCRalphabeta/CD19-depleted stem cell transplant. V and J are TRBV5-1 and TRBJ1-4; tentatively, D is TRBD1 (6 bases). The source is a male patient younger than 18 who had a stem cell transplant for acute myeloid leukemia, so the T cells may come from the graft donor. The CDR3 DNA sequence: TGCGCCAGCAGCTTGGACAAGGGGGGCCCTGAAAAACTGTTTTTT. It yields the protein CASSLDKGGPEKLFF.